The 32 T cell receptor beta chains presented below share a single source sample, sequenced in a study of Graves' ophthalmopathy and Graves' hyperthyroidism. Amplification of TCR beta CDR3 regions used RNA transcripts. Second-round multiplex PCR came after a first-round RT-PCR that employed HTBI primers. MiXCR, applied by TCRdb to the multiplex PCR reads, yields one record per CDR3 protein. The table lists some 250,000 distinct CDR3 sequences, around 42% of them singletons, with more than 45% in the top ten. The sequenced sample was peripheral blood. The receptors shown here come from an adult man with Graves' ophthalmopathy.

The chain uses TRBV7-9 and TRBJ1-5; D unresolved. The germline V and J ends were trimmed by 4 bases and 4 bases, with 11 bases remaining between them. Looked up from germline, CDR1 is SEHNR and CDR2 is FQNEAQ (reference sequence). The CDR3 consists of 14 residues. CDR3 amino acids: CASSWGGLNQPQHF. In DNA form, the CDR3 reads TGTGCCAGCAGCTGGGGAGGATTGAATCAGCCCCAGCATTTT. Based on the CDR3 plus reference TRBV7-9 and TRBJ1-5, the full variable domain is DTGVSQNPRHKITKRGQNVTFRCDPISEHNRLYWYRQTLGQGPEFLTYFQNEAQLEKSRLLSDRFSAERPKGSFSTLEIQRTEQGDSAMYLCASSWGGLNQPQHFGDGTRLSIL.

The chain couples TRBV7-3 to TRBJ2-7; 10 nucleotides line up with TRBD1. The DNA end is a closer match to TRBJ2-1, so the J assignment may be wrong. Germline assignment: CDR1 SGHTA and CDR2 FQGTGA. There are 15 residues in the CDR3. The CDR3 reads CASSGAGTGAYEQFF. CDR3 nucleotides: TGTGCCAGCAGCGGAGCCGGGACAGGGGCCTATGAGCAGTTCTTC.

With respect to this clonotype: This clone may be a read error of a much larger clone one base away. The chain is built from TRBV4-1 and TRBJ2-2; D is ambiguous. The CDR3 has 12 residues. Germline CDR1 is MGHRA and CDR2 is YSYEKL. The CDR3 is CAGSQGGSELFF. DNA for the CDR3: TGTGCCGGCAGCCAAGGCGGCTCGGAGCTGTTTTTT.

Concerning this clonotype: Mismatch with germline at one junction end may stem from a read error. The gene calls are TRBV10-3 and TRBJ2-5; D possibly corresponds to TRBD2 (6 bases). Per the germline V gene, CDR1 is ENHRY and CDR2 is SYGVKD. CDR3 length: 16 residues. The DNA for the CDR3 is TGTGCCAGCAGTCCCCCAGGGCTAGCGCCGACTGGGACCCAGTACTTC. Translated, it gives CASSPPGLAPTGTQYF.

Worth noting for this clonotype: Relative to the germline gene, one junction end is altered; a read error may explain this. This chain links TRBV24-1 with TRBJ1-5, with a possible D match to TRBD1 (6 bases). The germline gives CDR1 KGHDR, CDR2 SFDVKD. This CDR3 has 16 amino acids. This CDR3 reads CASSVRTAASNQPQHF. The CDR3 region has the DNA TGTGCCAGCAGTGTCCGGACAGCCGCTAGCAATCAGCCCCAGCATTTT.

This sequence joins TRBV6-1 and TRBJ2-7; a weak D match, TRBD1 (5 bases). V shed 0 bases and J shed 3 bases, with 15 bases lying between them. Germline V CDR1 and CDR2: MNHNS, SASEGT. CDR3 length: 16 residues. The CDR3: CASSEASWQGGYEQYF. CDR3 DNA sequence: TGTGCCAGCAGTGAAGCATCGTGGCAGGGTGGCTACGAGCAGTACTTC.

This clonotype was counted only a few times. The CDR3 protein is CASSEQGGNQPQHF. The CDR3 nucleotides read TGTGCCAGCAGCGAACAGGGTGGCAATCAGCCCCAGCATTTT. The V call is TRBV2, the J call TRBJ1-5; the D gene is possibly TRBD1 (6 bases). The CDR3 contains 14 residues. Trimming took 6 bases from V and 2 from J, leaving 11 bases between them. Germline CDR1 SNHLY, CDR2 FYNNEI.

This clonotype has only a few counts. The CDR3 here is CSVDPGQGSYEQYF. For the CDR3, the DNA is TGCAGCGTCGACCCGGGACAGGGCTCCTACGAGCAGTACTTC. The rearrangement joins TRBV29-1 to TRBJ2-7; 9 bases line up with TRBD1. V shed 6 bases, J shed 0 bases, and the junction held 6 bases outside the gene matches. CDR1 is SQVTM and CDR2 is ANQGSEA in the germline V gene. This CDR3 region has 14 residues.

V gene TRBV12-3 or TRBV12-4 combines with J gene TRBJ2-7; no definite D call. There are 11 residues in the CDR3. Between the trimmed V and J ends, which lost 3 bases and 6 bases, there was a span of 6 bases. The CDR3 DNA sequence: TGTGCCAGCAGTTTCGTCGGCGAGCAGTACTTC. Amino acid sequence: CASSFVGEQYF.

The chain couples TRBV7-9 to TRBJ2-2, with D unclear. Trimming removed 4 bases from V and 3 bases from J, with 6 bases in between. Germline V gene sequence: CDR1 SEHNR, CDR2 FQNEAQ (reference sequence). This CDR3 has 13 residues. The CDR3 DNA reads TGTGCCAGCAGCTCCTCTTACACCGGGGAGCTGTTTTTT. Amino acids: CASSSSYTGELFF. Full variable domain (remainder filled in from reference TRBV7-9 and TRBJ2-2): DTGVSQNPRHKITKRGQNVTFRCDPISEHNRLYWYRQTLGQGPEFLTYFQNEAQLEKSRLLSDRFSAERPKGSFSTLEIQRTEQGDSAMYLCASSSSYTGELFFGEGSRLTVL.

This clonotype has a handful of counts. The chain is built from TRBV7-9 and TRBJ1-1; D is undetermined. Looked up from germline, CDR1 is SEHNR and CDR2 is FQNEAQ (reference sequence). The CDR3 is made up of 14 amino acids. V lost 1 base to trimming and J lost 4 bases, with 10 bases between them. The CDR3 sequence: CASSLGLSVTEAFF. CDR3 sequence (DNA): TGTGCCAGCAGCTTAGGTTTAAGCGTCACTGAAGCTTTCTTT.

This clonotype was detected only a few times. The genes are TRBV24-1 and TRBJ2-5; TRBD2 agrees at 14 bases. Germline V lookup: CDR1 KGHDR, CDR2 SFDVKD. The CDR3 has 16 amino acids. V lost 4 bases to trimming and J lost 4 bases; unmatched junction nucleotides: 4. CDR3 residues: CATSETGLAGGETQYF. The CDR3, as DNA: TGTGCCACCAGTGAGACCGGACTAGCGGGAGGAGAGACCCAGTACTTC.

On this clonotype: Its ends do not fully match the called genes, so a read error is possible. The rearrangement joins TRBV5-8 to TRBJ2-7, with a tentative D call TRBD2 (6 bases). Germline values: CDR1 SGHTS, CDR2 YDEGEE. The CDR3 is 13 amino acids. CDR3 sequence: CASSSRGEYEQYF. The CDR3 DNA sequence: TGCGCCAGCAGCTCCCGCGGGGAATACGAGCAGTACTTC.

The rearrangement joins TRBV20-1 to TRBJ1-4; D remains ambiguous. Trimming took off 2 bases at V and 0 bases at J, with 7 bases between the two ends. This CDR3 contains 14 residues. Germline CDR1 reads DFQATT; CDR2 reads SNEGSKA (reference sequence). CDR3 residues: CSARPLATNEKLFF. Written as DNA, the CDR3 is TGCAGTGCTAGACCACTTGCAACTAATGAAAAACTGTTTTTT.

With regard to this clonotype: Sequence at one end of the junction differs from germline and may be a read error. This rearrangement joins TRBV12-3 or TRBV12-4 to TRBJ2-2; D not resolved. The CDR3 runs 15 residues. CDR3 region: CAISDPAPGTGELFF. CDR3 coding DNA: TGTGCCATCAGTGATCCCGCGCCCGGCACCGGGGAGCTGTTTTTT.

Here the CDR3 DNA reads TGCAGTGCTACTTATCGGGGGGGCTCTCTCCGAGAGTACTTC. Its protein is CSATYRGGSLREYF. The V gene is TRBV20-1, the J gene TRBJ2-7, with 8 bases fitting TRBD2. Germline CDR1 is DFQATT and CDR2 is SNEGSKA (reference sequence). This CDR3 region has 14 residues. Trimming at V came to 4 bases and at J to 11 bases, leaving 16 bases not matched to a gene.

In this sample, this clonotype turned up once. The chain links TRBV20-1 to TRBJ2-7, with TRBD1 identical over 9 bases. There are 12 residues in the CDR3. The V gene's germline CDR1 is DFQATT and CDR2 SNEGSKA (reference sequence). J was trimmed by 4 bases and V by 5 bases; bases with no gene match: 3. This CDR3 is CSADRGEYEQYF. As DNA, the CDR3 is TGCAGTGCTGACAGGGGGGAGTACGAGCAGTACTTC.

The rearrangement links TRBV5-1 to TRBJ1-2; 7 bases are a match to TRBD1. This CDR3 is built from 17 residues. Germline values: CDR1 SGHRS, CDR2 YFSETQ. The V gene end was trimmed by 4 bases and the J gene end by 6 bases; junction bases not matched to a gene: 18. The CDR3 DNA follows: TGCGCCAGCAGCGCAGAGTCCTCGACAGGGAGGGCGGATGGCTACACCTTC. Protein sequence: CASSAESSTGRADGYTF.

The J gene is TRBJ1-3, the V gene TRBV6-1, with 9 bases that match TRBD1. CDR1 is MNHNS and CDR2 is SASEGT in the germline V gene. The CDR3 covers 15 residues. The V and J ends lost 5 bases and 1 base, in that order; junction bases with no gene match: 3. The CDR3: CASSRDRVSGNTIYF. For the CDR3, the DNA is TGTGCCAGCAGTCGGGACAGGGTGTCTGGAAACACCATATATTTT.

The chain uses TRBV5-6 and TRBJ2-7; D unresolved. V was pared by 3 bases and J by 2 bases, with 21 bases between. The CDR3 extends over 17 amino acids. The germline V gene encodes CDR1 SGHDT and CDR2 YYEEEE. The CDR3 loop reads CASSSTIRLAEPYEQYF. CDR3 coding DNA: TGTGCCAGCAGCTCCACGATACGACTTGCCGAACCCTACGAGCAGTACTTC.

This clonotype was observed many times. The V gene is TRBV18, the J gene TRBJ1-2, with unresolved D. This CDR3 region has 11 residues. Germline-derived CDR1 and CDR2 are KGHSH and LQKENI. Trimming pared 1 base from V and 8 bases from J, leaving 5 bases between. CDR3 region: CASSPLEGYTF. DNA for the CDR3: TGTGCCAGCTCACCACTGGAGGGCTACACCTTC.

The chain couples TRBV7-9 to TRBJ2-7; D remains unclear. The CDR3 length is 17 residues. Germline V gene sequence: CDR1 SEHNR, CDR2 FQNEAQ (reference sequence). The V end lost 1 base, the J end lost 5 bases, and 21 bases lay between the germline ends. DNA of the CDR3: TGTGCCAGCAGCTTAGGCGGCCCTAGGCTCCAAGGCAACGAGCAGTACTTC. Translating it yields CASSLGGPRLQGNEQYF. Filled out from reference TRBV7-9 and TRBJ2-7, the complete variable domain reads DTGVSQNPRHKITKRGQNVTFRCDPISEHNRLYWYRQTLGQGPEFLTYFQNEAQLEKSRLLSDRFSAERPKGSFSTLEIQRTEQGDSAMYLCASSLGGPRLQGNEQYFGPGTRLTVT.

There are a few counts of this clonotype. The gene calls are TRBV25-1 and TRBJ2-2; D is undetermined. V gave up 4 bases and J gave up 5 bases, with 8 bases separating them. The CDR3 covers 13 residues. Per germline, CDR1 MGHDK and CDR2 SYGVNS. The CDR3: CASSGPKTGELFF. CDR3 coding DNA: TGTGCCAGCAGTGGTCCCAAAACCGGGGAGCTGTTTTTT.

This sequence joins TRBV20-1 and TRBJ1-5; a possible D gene is TRBD1 (5 bases). The CDR3 has 14 amino acids. The V end lost 0 bases, the J end lost 3 bases, and 9 bases lay between the germline ends. CDR1 is DFQATT and CDR2 is SNEGSKA in the germline V gene (reference sequence). CDR3 bases: TGCAGTGCTAGAGAGAACAGGTTCAATCAGCCCCAGCATTTT. This sequence encodes CSARENRFNQPQHF.

This clonotype has more than one count but fewer than ten. The chain combines TRBV12-3 or TRBV12-4 with TRBJ1-4; maybe TRBD1 (6 bases). V lost 7 bases and J 8 bases, leaving 11 bases between the germline ends. The CDR3 runs 12 residues. CDR3 DNA: TGTGCCAGCACCTTGAGGGGGGAAAAACTGTTTTTT. Its translation is CASTLRGEKLFF.

As concerns this clonotype: A much larger clone differs by one base, so this may be a read error. The chain joins TRBV10-3 to TRBJ1-4; D unresolved. The CDR3 contains 11 residues. Germline CDR1 ENHRY, CDR2 SYGVKD. CDR3 residues: CAISEGEKPFF. The CDR3 DNA is TGTGCCATCAGTGAGGGCGAAAAACCGTTTTTT.

This rearrangement joins TRBV29-1 to TRBJ2-2, with D possibly matching TRBD2 (6 bases). Germline assignment: CDR1 SQVTM and CDR2 ANQGSEA. Trimming pared 6 bases from V and 6 bases from J, leaving 11 bases between. The CDR3 is 12 residues long. The CDR3 DNA follows: TGCAGCGTGGCCAGGGAGGCCGGGGAGCTGTTTTTT. It translates to CSVAREAGELFF.

The sample holds a few counts of this clonotype. V is TRBV10-3 and J is TRBJ2-3, with TRBD2 as a possible D gene (5 bases). CDR3 length: 12 amino acids. Per the germline V gene, CDR1 is ENHRY and CDR2 is SYGVKD. V was cut by 11 bases and J by 0 bases, with 9 bases left in between. DNA for the CDR3: TGTGCCGCCGGGGATAGCACAGATACGCAGTATTTT. It codes for CAAGDSTDTQYF.

About this clonotype itself: This may stem from a read error, because a much larger clone lies one nucleotide away. V usage is TRBV24-1 and J usage is TRBJ1-5; D call uncertain. Trimming cost V 3 bases and J 3 bases, with 8 bases left between them. CDR1 and CDR2 from the germline V gene are KGHDR and SFDVKD. The CDR3 has 14 amino acids. CDR3 loop: CATSDRRYNQPQHF. In DNA form, the CDR3 reads TGTGCCACCAGTGATAGGCGGTACAATCAGCCCCAGCATTTT.

The rearrangement links TRBV7-8 to TRBJ2-5, with TRBD2 identical over 8 bases. The CDR3 has 15 amino acids. The V and J ends lost 4 bases and 5 bases, in that order; junction bases with no gene match: 9. The germline gives CDR1 SGHVS, CDR2 FQNEAQ. Written as DNA, the CDR3 is TGTGCCAGCAGCTCCAAAGCGGGGGAGGTGGAGACCCAGTACTTC. Translating gives CASSSKAGEVETQYF.

The V gene is TRBV15, the J gene TRBJ2-2; 12 bases match TRBD2. Germline V gene sequence: CDR1 LNHNV, CDR2 YYDKDF (reference sequence). The CDR3 length is 17 residues. The J segment lost 2 bases and the V segment lost 5 bases, leaving 6 bases of the junction unmatched. The CDR3 sequence: CATSASGLAGNTGELFF. The CDR3 region has the DNA TGTGCCACCAGCGCCTCTGGACTAGCGGGAAACACCGGGGAGCTGTTTTTT. Together with reference TRBV15 and TRBJ2-2, the CDR3 gives the full variable domain: DAMVIQNPRYQVTQFGKPVTLSCSQTLNHNVMYWYQQKSSQAPKLLFHYYDKDFNNEADTPDNFQSRRPNTSFCFLDIRSPGLGDTAMYLCATSASGLAGNTGELFFGEGSRLTVL.

The gene calls are TRBV7-9 and TRBJ2-2; weak D call: TRBD2 (5 bases). The CDR3 runs to 15 residues. The V end was cut by 5 bases, the J end by 6 bases, with 16 bases between. CDR1 and CDR2 from the germline V gene are SEHNR and FQNEAQ (reference sequence). CDR3 sequence reads: CASSVDGGGAGELFF. CDR3 sequence (DNA): TGTGCCAGCAGCGTAGACGGAGGTGGGGCCGGGGAGCTGTTTTTT.